This T cell receptor (beta chain) was identified during a study of identical twins. General study results and limits: Instead of following the same donors, the conclusions were based on cross-sectional statistical analysis.

This clonotype showed up just a few times. Antigen unknown. The germline V gene has CDR1 LGHNT and CDR2 FRNRAP. J was trimmed by 7 bases and V by 5 bases; bases with no gene match: 7. The CDR3 loop spans 16 amino acids. MiXCR was run by TCRdb on the 5' RACE reads, yielding one entry per CDR3 protein. The sample comprises about 690,000 distinct CDR3 sequences, 6.1% of which are singletons, and 1.5% to 2% rests with the top ten. The rearrangement uses TRBV12-5 and TRBJ2-1; 14 bases line up with TRBD2. This clonotype was sampled from a man younger than 35 in good health. The sequenced material came from naive T cells sorted from blood. As DNA, the CDR3 is TGTGCTAGTGGTCACGGACTAGCGGGAGGAGGTAATGAGCAGTTCTTC. It yields the protein CASGHGLAGGGNEQFF.